Listed here is a single T cell receptor beta chain. Libraries were prepared by immunoSEQ multiplex PCR; TCRdb keeps only in-frame clonotypes and omits some of them. The sample lists around 200,000 clones; roughly 80% were seen once. The sample comes from a study of blood T cell repertoires in COVID-19. Across the whole study: From the United States, Italy and Spain came samples of acute and convalescent COVID-19. T cells, B-cell-depleted T cells, or PBMCs supplied cDNA or gDNA.

Germline trimming cut 2 bases from V and 9 bases from J; bases unmatched to any gene: 4. This CDR3 region has 13 residues. Per the germline V gene, CDR1 is SGDLS and CDR2 is YYNGEE. The gene calls are TRBV9 and TRBJ2-1, with 8 bases lining up with TRBD2. The receptor comes from a woman aged 50 to 60 with acute or convalescent COVID-19. The material sequenced was peripheral blood. In nucleotides, the CDR3 is TGTGCCAGCAGCGTGACTAGCGCGCGTGAGCAGTTCTTC. It is translated as CASSVTSAREQFF.